The TCR beta chain described here comes from a study of T cell changes during pregnancy in multiple sclerosis. V was shortened by 1 base and J by 3 bases, with 3 bases between the two germline ends. Germline loops: CDR1 DFQATT, CDR2 SNEGSKA (reference sequence). This CDR3 contains 11 residues. Method: immunoSEQ multiplex PCR; TCRdb's copy keeps in-frame clones and lacks some. The sample carries 100,000 to 130,000 clones, around 92% recorded once. The chain links TRBV20-1 to TRBJ1-1; D not certain. The receptor's source is a female donor in good health, enrolled as a control in a pregnancy study. Sequenced here: peripheral blood, sampled in the third trimester of pregnancy. The CDR3 nucleotides are TGCAGTGCTAGAGCCGACACTGAAGCTTTCTTT. Amino acid sequence: CSARADTEAFF.